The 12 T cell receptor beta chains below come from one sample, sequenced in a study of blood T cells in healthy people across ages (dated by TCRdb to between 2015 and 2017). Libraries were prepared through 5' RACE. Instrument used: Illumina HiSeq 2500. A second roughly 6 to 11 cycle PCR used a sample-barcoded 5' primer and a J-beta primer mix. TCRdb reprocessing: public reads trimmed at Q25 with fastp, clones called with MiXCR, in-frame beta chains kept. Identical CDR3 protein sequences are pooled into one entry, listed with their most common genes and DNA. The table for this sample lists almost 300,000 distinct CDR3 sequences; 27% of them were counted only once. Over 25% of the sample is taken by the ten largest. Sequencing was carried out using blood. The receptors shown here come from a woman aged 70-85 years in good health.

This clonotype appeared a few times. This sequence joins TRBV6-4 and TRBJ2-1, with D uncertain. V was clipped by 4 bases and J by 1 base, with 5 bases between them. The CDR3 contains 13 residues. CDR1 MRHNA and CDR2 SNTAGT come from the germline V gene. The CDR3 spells CASSGESYNEQFF. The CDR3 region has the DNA TGTGCCAGCAGTGGAGAGTCCTACAATGAGCAGTTCTTC.

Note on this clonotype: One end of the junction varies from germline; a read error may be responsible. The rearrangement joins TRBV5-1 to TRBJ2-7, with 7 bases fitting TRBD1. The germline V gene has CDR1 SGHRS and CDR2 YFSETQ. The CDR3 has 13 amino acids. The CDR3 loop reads CTSSSTGSGEQYF. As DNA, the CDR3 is TGCACCAGCAGCTCGACAGGGTCGGGCGAGCAGTACTTC.

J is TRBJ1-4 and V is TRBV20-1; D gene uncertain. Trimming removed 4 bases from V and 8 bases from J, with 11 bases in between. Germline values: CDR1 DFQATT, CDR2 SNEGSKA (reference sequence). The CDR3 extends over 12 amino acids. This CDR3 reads CSAKKGGEKLFF. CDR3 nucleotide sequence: TGCAGTGCTAAGAAGGGAGGCGAAAAACTGTTTTTT.

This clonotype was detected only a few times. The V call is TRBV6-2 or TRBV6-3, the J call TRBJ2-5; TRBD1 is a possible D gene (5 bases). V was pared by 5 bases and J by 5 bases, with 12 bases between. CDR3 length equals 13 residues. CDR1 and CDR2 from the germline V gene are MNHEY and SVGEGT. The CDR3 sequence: CASSLTGWETQYF. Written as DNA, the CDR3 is TGTGCCAGCAGTCTTACAGGCTGGGAGACCCAGTACTTC.

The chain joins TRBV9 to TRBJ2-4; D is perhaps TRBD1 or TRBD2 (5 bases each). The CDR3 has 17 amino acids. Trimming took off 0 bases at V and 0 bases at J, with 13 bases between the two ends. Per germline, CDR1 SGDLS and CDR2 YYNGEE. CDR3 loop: CASSVGGAILAKNIQYF. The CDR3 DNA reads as TGTGCCAGCAGCGTAGGAGGGGCGATCCTAGCCAAAAACATTCAGTACTTC.

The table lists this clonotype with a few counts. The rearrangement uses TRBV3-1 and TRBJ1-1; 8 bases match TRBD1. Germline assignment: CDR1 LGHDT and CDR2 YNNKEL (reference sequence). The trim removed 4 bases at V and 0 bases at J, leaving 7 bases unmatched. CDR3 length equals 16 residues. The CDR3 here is CASSLQGAGMNTEAFF. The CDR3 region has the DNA TGTGCCAGCAGCCTTCAGGGGGCAGGGATGAACACTGAAGCTTTCTTT.

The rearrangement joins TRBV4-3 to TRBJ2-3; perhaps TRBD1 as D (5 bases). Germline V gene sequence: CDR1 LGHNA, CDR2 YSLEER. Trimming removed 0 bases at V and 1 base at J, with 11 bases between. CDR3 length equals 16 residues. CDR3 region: CASSQDLAQGTDTQYF. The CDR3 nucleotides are TGCGCCAGCAGCCAAGATTTGGCACAGGGCACAGATACGCAGTATTTT.

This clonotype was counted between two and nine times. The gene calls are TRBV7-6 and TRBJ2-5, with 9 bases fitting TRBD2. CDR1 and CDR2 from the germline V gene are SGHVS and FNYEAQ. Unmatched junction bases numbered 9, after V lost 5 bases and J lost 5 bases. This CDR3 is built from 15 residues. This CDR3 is CASSVNSGSRETQYF. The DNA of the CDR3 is TGTGCCAGCAGCGTCAATAGCGGGAGTCGGGAGACCCAGTACTTC.

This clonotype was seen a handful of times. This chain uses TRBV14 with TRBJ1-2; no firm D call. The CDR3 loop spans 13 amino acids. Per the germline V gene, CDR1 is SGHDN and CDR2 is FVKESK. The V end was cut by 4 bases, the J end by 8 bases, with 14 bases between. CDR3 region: CASSPGTGWGYTF. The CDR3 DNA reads TGTGCCAGCAGCCCAGGCACGGGATGGGGCTACACCTTC.

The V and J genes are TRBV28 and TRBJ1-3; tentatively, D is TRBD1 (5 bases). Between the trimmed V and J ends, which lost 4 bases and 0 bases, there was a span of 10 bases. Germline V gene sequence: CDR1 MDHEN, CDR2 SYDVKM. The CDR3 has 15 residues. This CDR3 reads CASSSWGDSGNTIYF. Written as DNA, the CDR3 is TGTGCCAGCAGTTCATGGGGGGACTCTGGAAACACCATATATTTT. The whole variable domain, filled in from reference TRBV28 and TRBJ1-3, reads DVKVTQSSRYLVKRTGEKVFLECVQDMDHENMFWYRQDPGLGLRLIYFSYDVKMKEKGDIPEGYSVSREKKERFSLILESASTNQTSMYLCASSSWGDSGNTIYFGEGSWLTVV.

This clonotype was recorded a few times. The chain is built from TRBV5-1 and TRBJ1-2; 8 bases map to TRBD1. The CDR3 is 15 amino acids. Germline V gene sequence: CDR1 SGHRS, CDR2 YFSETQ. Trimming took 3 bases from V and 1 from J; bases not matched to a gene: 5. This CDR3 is CASSSGQGGNYGYTF. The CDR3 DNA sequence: TGCGCCAGCAGCTCCGGACAGGGAGGTAACTATGGCTACACCTTC.

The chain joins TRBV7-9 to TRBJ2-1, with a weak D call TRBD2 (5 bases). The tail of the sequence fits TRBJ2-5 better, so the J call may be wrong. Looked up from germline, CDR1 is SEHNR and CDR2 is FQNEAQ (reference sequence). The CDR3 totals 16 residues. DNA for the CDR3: TGTGCCAGCAGCCTAGGCCCGGGATTCCTCGGTGAGACCCAGTACTTC. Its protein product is CASSLGPGFLGETQYF.